This paragraph reports one T cell receptor (beta chain). Its antigen remains undetermined. No clone much larger than this one lies a single base away; base qualities are absent. In total, 666 healthy bone marrow donors made up the cohort. Cohort members were all nominally healthy when sampled, although unrecorded immune exposures were likely present. The donor tested CMV seropositive and was one of the 289 seropositive cohort members. A peripheral blood sample was collected from each donor, and TCR beta sequencing was performed on peripheral blood mononuclear cells. The Qiagen DNeasy Blood Extraction Kit was used to extract genomic DNA from the blood cell samples. These data come from a study of cytomegalovirus exposure and HLA in healthy donors (dated by TCRdb to 2017 to 2019). With respect to the entire study: An earlier analysis of about 560 of the donors reported approximately 300 Gb of sequence data and approximately 120 million unique TCR beta sequences obtained from roughly 180 million T cells. Every discovery cohort repertoire had been produced on one sequencing platform. Rather than drawing on any new phenotypic data, the later analysis identified candidate immune exposures from TCR beta sequences and the way those sequences occurred across donors. A later genetic analysis took genome-wide SNP genotypes for about three fifths of the roughly 700 donors and used that subset as a discovery cohort. Besides the first cohort of under 700 subjects, a separate validation cohort made up of 95 to 150 different subjects was used. Typing coverage varied by locus: roughly 620-640 donors for A, B, C, DRB1 and DQB1; roughly 510 for DQA1; about 600 for DPA1; fewer than 480 for DPB1. Across approximately 400 genotyped donors of the cohort, an average of roughly 250,000 unique TCR beta nucleotide sequences per donor were sequenced, and 15% to 20% of those sequences were non-productive. The aim of the study was to test whether cataloging public T cell receptors could identify signatures of past pathogen exposure. The T cell repertoires of 666 subjects were profiled by immunosequencing and related to cytomegalovirus serostatus. Because of strong linkage in the cohort, roughly five DR-DQ haplotypes were treated as single units for association and clustering. A later analysis re-analyzed previously published TCR beta repertoires from approximately 670 donors and added high-resolution HLA genotyping to study TCR occurrence patterns. Donor age, sex, ethnicity and CMV serostatus were compiled alongside the repertoire data. Class I and class II HLA loci were covered by the typing at four-digit resolution. An earlier analysis of some 600 of the donors applied high-throughput TCR beta sequencing to assess whether each TCR beta V gene segment acted as functional or pseudogenic. Among the 398 genotyped donors, 81% belonged to the genetic ancestry cluster associated with self-reported Caucasian donors. To predict cytomegalovirus infection status, the study combined high-throughput TCR immunosequencing, statistical association of individual TCRs with disease status, and machine learning. Roughly 300 gigabases of sequencing data and tens of millions of unique TCR sequences made up an early release that covered approximately 650 HLA-typed donors.

CDR3 length: 15 amino acids, cysteine to phenylalanine. The entry retains the CDR3 DNA only, 45 bases that are in frame from base 1. CDR1 and CDR2 were assigned from the germline V gene as SNHLY and FYNNEI. V and J lose 2 bases and 0 bases, and a span of 8 bases separates them. What the work shows at the level of the full study, not this receptor alone: Some IMGT-functional V segments, including TRBV6-2 and TRBV6-3, could not be distinguished by the 87-base-pair reads and were therefore excluded. In a later genetic analysis, a missense DCLRE1C variant was associated with V-gene and J-gene trimming of TCR beta chains, and the association was replicated in an independent cohort. Three of the identified cytomegalovirus-associated TCR beta chains were confirmed in vitro to be specific for cytomegalovirus antigens. A further reported finding was that TCR beta sequences accurately predicted the HLA-A and HLA-B alleles for most subjects in the first cohort. Cytomegalovirus status was reported to be diagnosed by the classifier with high specificity and sensitivity in both the original and validation cohorts. The only immune exposure information available for the cohort was CMV serostatus. Sequencing depth was assumed to be roughly uniform across donors in the presence/absence analyses, though that assumption may not hold. In a later analysis, some 18,000 TCR beta sequences were associated with specific HLA alleles at a false discovery rate of 0.05. The earlier analysis of approximately 540 of the donors excluded 15 to 20 rarely observed V segments, including chromosome 9 orphons, because counts were too low. Because HLA typing was unavailable for some donors at each locus, only the typed subset was used in association tests. Linkage disequilibrium might explain the correlated functional status among segregating V segments, but an unknown experimental factor could not be excluded. Most TCR sequences were seen in very few donors, while some public TCRs were found in many individuals. According to a later analysis, TCR association rates differed among HLA loci, with DRB1 alleles showing the most associated TCRs and HLA-C alleles showing the fewest. A later analysis found that HLA-associated TCR beta chains were more clonally expanded and had lower generation probabilities than equally common non-associated chains. In a later genetic analysis, fewer N-insertions in productive TCRs were reported among donors in an Asian-associated ancestry cluster than the approximately 630-donor mean. When HLA alleles, especially DR and DQ, strongly co-occurred, attributing TCR associations to individual alleles was difficult. The study gave a list of roughly 150 TCR beta chains associated with cytomegalovirus. A group of highly shared sequence variants was considered likely to be a technical artifact of the sequencing pipeline. In a later analysis, several top co-occurrence clusters were reported to appear linked to parvovirus B19, influenza, CMV and Epstein-Barr virus. The authors suggested that the approach could potentially be generalized to other disease states and immunological phenotypes. Broadly in line with IMGT annotations, most TCR beta V segments showed up in productive rearrangements about 87% or about 30% of the time in an earlier analysis of approximately 600 of the donors. In a later analysis, most CMV-associated TCR beta chains were found to appear HLA-restricted, with HLA associations seemingly driven largely by CMV exposure. Only TCR beta chains were sequenced in this cohort, and the absence of alpha or paired-chain data limited detectable features.

Receptor libraries were prepared by the immunoSEQ multiplex PCR assay. A mixture of 60 forward primers for TCR Vbeta segments and 13 reverse primers for TCR Jbeta segments was used in the multiplex PCR. The CDR3 region of rearranged TCR beta genes was amplified from genomic DNA with a multiplex PCR assay. The amplified TCR beta libraries were sequenced on the Illumina HiSeq System as 87-base-pair reads. The published analysis was carried out like this. Across the 500 to 850 repertoires, a later analysis counted around 80 million unique TCR beta chains, around 11 million of which were shared by at least two donors. Raw reads were error-corrected and collapsed into unique sequences with a nearest-neighbor algorithm that merged closely related sequences to remove PCR and sequencing errors. CDR3 sequences were aligned to IMGT reference sequences to assign V, D and J gene segments. For a sequence to be retained, a match of at least six nucleotides to both a V gene segment and a J gene segment was required. A rearrangement was called productive if the CDR3 had no stop codons and remained in frame with V and J, and every other rearrangement was called non-productive. Following IMGT convention, CDR3 was defined as the stretch from the second conserved V-encoded cysteine up to the conserved J-encoded phenylalanine. Sequences without an unambiguous match to a single V gene segment were excluded from the earlier analysis of over 500 of the donors. An earlier analysis of 500 to 600 of the donors classified V segments as functional when productive rearrangements were above 56.7% and as segregating when the standard deviation between donors was above 5%. To diagnose cytomegalovirus status from the catalog of TCR beta chain sequences, a statistical classification framework was built. In a later analysis, V and J genes were assigned by comparing TCR nucleotide sequences against IMGT/GENE-DB human TR gene sequences. The TCRdist pipeline was used in a later analysis to assign CDR3 sequences and most-parsimonious VDJ recombination scenarios. In a later analysis, each TCR beta chain was defined by its CDR3 amino acid sequence together with its V-gene family, and reads without a unique V-gene family were excluded. As a way to deal with suspected cross-contamination and a sequencing artifact, a later analysis dropped 450 to 700 nucleotide sequences that were highly shared and had low generation probability. In a later analysis, a clonal expansion index was calculated for each public chain from normalized within-repertoire ranks of inferred template counts. In a later analysis, generation probabilities were computed with a VDJ recombination model fitted to out-of-frame rearrangements, and the resulting probabilities were checked against IGoR. In a later analysis, hypergeometric tests were used to score TCR-TCR, TCR-HLA and TCR-CMV co-occurrence, with a repertoire-size bias correction applied to TCR pairs. In a later analysis, false discovery rates were estimated by permuting HLA or CMV assignments 20 times. In a later analysis, co-occurring TCRs were grouped using DBSCAN, with TCRdist sequence similarity added in when clustering inside HLA-allele-positive subsets. Repertoires with fewer than 30,000 or more than 120,000 public chains were left out of co-occurrence clustering, as were five repertoires with anomalous nucleotide sharing. TCRdb stores this immuneACCESS table with in-frame sequences only. Part of the clones is absent; in the studies checked, under half of the shortfall reflects unresolved V genes, and no reason is known for the rest. From that table come the V and J calls and clone size; the DNA was used to work out D and trimming. This sample is represented by just over 150,000 clones; 84% of them were singletons. Under 7.5% of the sample is in the top ten clones.

The clonotype comes from a man aged 45 to 65 in good health and CMV-seropositive. The sample was PBMCs. Rearrangement joined TRBV2 to TRBJ2-1, with a tentative D gene TRBD1 over 6 matching bases. The bases read TGTGCCAGCAGTGAAACCAGGGGCTCCTACAATGAGCAGTTCTTC. Its amino acids are CASSETRGSYNEQFF.